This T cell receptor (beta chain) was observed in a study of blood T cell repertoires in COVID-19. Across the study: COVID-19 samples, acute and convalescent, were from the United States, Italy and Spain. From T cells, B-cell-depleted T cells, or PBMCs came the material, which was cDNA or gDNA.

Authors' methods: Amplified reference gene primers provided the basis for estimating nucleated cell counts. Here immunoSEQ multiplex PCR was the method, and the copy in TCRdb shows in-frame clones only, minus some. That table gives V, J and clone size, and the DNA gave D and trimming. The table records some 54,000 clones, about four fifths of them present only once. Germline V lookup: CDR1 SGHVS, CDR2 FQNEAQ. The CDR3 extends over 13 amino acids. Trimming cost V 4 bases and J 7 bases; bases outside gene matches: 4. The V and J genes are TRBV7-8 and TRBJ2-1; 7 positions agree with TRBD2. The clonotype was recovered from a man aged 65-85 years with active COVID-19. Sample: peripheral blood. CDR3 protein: CASSSPAGNEQFF. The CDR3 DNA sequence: TGTGCCAGCAGCTCACCAGCGGGAAATGAGCAGTTCTTC.